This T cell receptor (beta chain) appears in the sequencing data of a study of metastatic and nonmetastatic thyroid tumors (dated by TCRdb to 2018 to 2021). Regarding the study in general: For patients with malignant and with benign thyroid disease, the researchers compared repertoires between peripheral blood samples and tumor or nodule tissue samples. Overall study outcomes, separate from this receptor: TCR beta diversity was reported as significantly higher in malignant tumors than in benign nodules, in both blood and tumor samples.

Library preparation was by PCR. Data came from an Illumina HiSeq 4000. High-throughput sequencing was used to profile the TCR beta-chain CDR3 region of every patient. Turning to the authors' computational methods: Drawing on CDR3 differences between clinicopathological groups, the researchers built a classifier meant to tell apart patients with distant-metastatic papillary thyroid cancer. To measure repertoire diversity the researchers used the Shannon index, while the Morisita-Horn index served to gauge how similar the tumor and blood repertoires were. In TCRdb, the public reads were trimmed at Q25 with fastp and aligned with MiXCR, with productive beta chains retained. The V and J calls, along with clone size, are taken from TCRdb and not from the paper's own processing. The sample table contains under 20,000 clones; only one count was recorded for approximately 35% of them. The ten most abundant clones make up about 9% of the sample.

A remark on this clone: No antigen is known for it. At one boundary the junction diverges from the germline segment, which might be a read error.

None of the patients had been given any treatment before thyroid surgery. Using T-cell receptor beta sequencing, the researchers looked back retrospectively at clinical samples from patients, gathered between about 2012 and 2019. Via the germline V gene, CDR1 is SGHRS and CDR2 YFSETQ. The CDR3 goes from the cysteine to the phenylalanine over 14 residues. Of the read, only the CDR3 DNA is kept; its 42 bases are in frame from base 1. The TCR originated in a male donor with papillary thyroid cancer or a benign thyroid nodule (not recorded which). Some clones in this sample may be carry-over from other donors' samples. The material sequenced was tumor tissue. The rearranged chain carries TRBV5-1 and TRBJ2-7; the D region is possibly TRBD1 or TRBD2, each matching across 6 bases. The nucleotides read TGCGCCAGCAGATTGGAGGGGGGCCCCTACGAGCAGTACTTC. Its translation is CASRLEGGPYEQYF.